Here is one T cell receptor beta chain with its context. Its antigen is unidentified. The sample is drawn from a study of graft-versus-host responses after intestinal transplantation. At the level of the study: Every transplant recipient was induced with anti-thymocyte globulin, then maintained on tacrolimus and steroids for 2 to 3 years.

General study points: Those patients showing graft-donor T cell macrochimerism displayed high graft-versus-host to host-versus-graft clonal ratios in allografts. Recipient bone marrow held GvH clones, some seen earlier in ileum or blood. Circulating GvH clones peaking coincided with falling HvG clones soon after transplant.

The CDR3 contains 15 residues. Assay used: immunoSEQ multiplex PCR; TCRdb lists only in-frame clones, some missing. The repertoire holds approximately 54,000 clones, with about 81% as singletons. The J gene is TRBJ2-5, the V gene TRBV23-1, with D perhaps matching TRBD1 or TRBD2 (7 bases each). The J call may be in error: the DNA end matches TRBJ2-7 better. TRBV23-1 is an ORF for which the function is uncertain. This sample comprised unstimulated CD4+ T cells sorted from spleen or lymph node cells, obtained before transplant. This sequence was found in a human donor who was the organ donor for an intestinal transplant. The CDR3 sequence: CASSARQGLTYEQYF. The CDR3 DNA reads as TGCGCCAGCAGTGCCCGACAGGGACTAACCTACGAGCAGTACTTC.